A selection of T cell receptor beta chains follows, all from one sample in a study of T cell clones after liver transplantation. Generated by immunoSEQ multiplex PCR, the TCRdb table keeps only in-frame clones and is missing some. Counted here are 75,000 to 85,000 clones, 75% to 90% occurring once; the ten biggest clones make up 2.8%. The sequences come from CD4+ T cells from blood, collected at the 22-month timepoint. All receptors come from a human patient who received a liver transplant. T cells may partly derive from the graft donor. Both conserved end residues are part of each CDR3. A D gene is named only where the DNA matches it firmly. Clone size is not always given. Where it is, it says once, few, many or a class for expanded clones.

clone size	V gene	D gene	J gene	CDR3 length	CDR3 DNA	CDR3 protein
once	TRBV10-3	TRBD2	TRBJ2-5	13	TGTGCCATCAGTGCCTCTAGCGGGGGGACCCAGTACTTC	CAISASSGGTQYF
-	TRBV5-1	TRBD1	TRBJ1-2	13	TGCGCCAGCAGCGAAGGACAGGGGTTAGGCTACACCTTC	CASSEGQGLGYTF
-	TRBV30	TRBD1	TRBJ1-2	13	TGTGCCTGGGGGACAGGCCTGGGAAGGAGCTACACCTTC	CAWGTGLGRSYTF
once	TRBV7-8	-	TRBJ1-5	14	TGTGCCAGCAGCTTTCAGAGCAGCAATCAGCCCCAGCATTTT	CASSFQSSNQPQHF
-	TRBV15	-	TRBJ1-6	12	TGTGCCACCAGCAGGGTCTGGTCACCCCTCCACTTT	CATSRVWSPLHF
-	TRBV19	-	TRBJ1-3	14	TGTGCCACGGACAGAACGGGCACTGGAAACACCATATATTTT	CATDRTGTGNTIYF
-	TRBV9	TRBD1	TRBJ2-3	17	TGTGCCAGCAGCGTAAGGGGACAGGGGGGTGGGTCAGATACGCAGTATTTT	CASSVRGQGGGSDTQYF
-	TRBV18	-	TRBJ1-1	13	TGTGCCAGCGCCCGACAGGCGAACACTGAAGCTTTCTTT	CASARQANTEAFF
-	TRBV29-1	-	TRBJ2-7	15	TGCAGCGTTGACGGGGGCAGCCGAGGCCCCTACGAGCAGTACTTC	CSVDGGSRGPYEQYF
many	TRBV5-6	-	TRBJ2-5	15	TGTGCCAGCAGCTTAAGGCGGCCGACGGAAGAGACCCAGTACTTC	CASSLRRPTEETQYF
-	TRBV7-6	TRBD1	TRBJ2-5	15	TGTGCCAGCAGCTTACTGCTGGGACAGGGCCAGACCCAGTACTTC	CASSLLLGQGQTQYF
-	TRBV11-3	-	TRBJ1-5	17	TGTGCCAGCAGCGGGGACGGGCGCGGTGATTATAATCAGCCCCAGCATTTT	CASSGDGRGDYNQPQHF
-	TRBV27	-	TRBJ2-6	16	TGTGCCAGCAGTTTATCGCCCGGACTCGGGGCCAACGTCCTGACTTTC	CASSLSPGLGANVLTF
few	TRBV6-6	TRBD1	TRBJ2-7	14	TGTGCCAGCAGTTCGGGACAGGGGACCTACGAGCAGTACTTC	CASSSGQGTYEQYF
-	TRBV5-1	-	TRBJ1-3	13	TGCGCCAGCAGCCAGGACCCTGGAAACACCATATATTTT	CASSQDPGNTIYF
-	TRBV5-5	-	TRBJ2-4	12	TGTGCCAGCAGCTTGAGTCAGCTCATTCAGTACTTC	CASSLSQLIQYF
-	TRBV18	-	TRBJ2-2	14	TGTGCCAGCTCACCTGACTGGAACACCGGGGAGCTGTTTTTT	CASSPDWNTGELFF
-	TRBV5-6	-	TRBJ1-2	15	TGTGCCAGCAGCTCGAGAGGCAAGGGTTACTATGGCTACACCTTC	CASSSRGKGYYGYTF
once	TRBV2	-	TRBJ1-2	14	TGTGCCAGCAGTGAAGCACGAGGGGATTACGGCTACACCTTC	CASSEARGDYGYTF
-	TRBV12-5	TRBD2	TRBJ2-2	17	TGTGCTAGTGGTTTGCCTAGCGGGGGGGCCAACACCGGGGAGCTGTTTTTT	CASGLPSGGANTGELFF
-	TRBV29-1	-	TRBJ2-7	13	TGCAGCGTTGCGGCTCCGGGACATCGGGAGCAGTACTTC	CSVAAPGHREQYF
-	TRBV28	-	TRBJ1-5	14	TGTGCCAGCAGTTTACGGACGCTCGGGCGACCCCAGCATTTT	CASSLRTLGRPQHF
few	TRBV7-3	-	TRBJ1-5	13	TGTGCCAGCAGCTTATACGGGTCCCAGCCCCAGCATTTT	CASSLYGSQPQHF
once	TRBV19	TRBD2	TRBJ2-4	18	TGTGCCAGTAGGACTAGCCCAGGACCCTTAGCGGGGAAAAACATTCAGTACTTC	CASRTSPGPLAGKNIQYF
few	TRBV28	TRBD2	TRBJ2-1	14	TGTGCCAGCAGTTTCGGGGGGAGGAAGAATGAGCAGTTCTTC	CASSFGGRKNEQFF
-	TRBV14	-	TRBJ2-3	17	TGTGCCAGCAGCCAAGTGCGCTTAAGCGGGAGCACAGATACGCAGTATTTT	CASSQVRLSGSTDTQYF
-	TRBV11-2	-	TRBJ1-4	16	TGTGCCAGCAGCGGGATAGTGGCGGGACTTAATGAAAAACTGTTTTTT	CASSGIVAGLNEKLFF